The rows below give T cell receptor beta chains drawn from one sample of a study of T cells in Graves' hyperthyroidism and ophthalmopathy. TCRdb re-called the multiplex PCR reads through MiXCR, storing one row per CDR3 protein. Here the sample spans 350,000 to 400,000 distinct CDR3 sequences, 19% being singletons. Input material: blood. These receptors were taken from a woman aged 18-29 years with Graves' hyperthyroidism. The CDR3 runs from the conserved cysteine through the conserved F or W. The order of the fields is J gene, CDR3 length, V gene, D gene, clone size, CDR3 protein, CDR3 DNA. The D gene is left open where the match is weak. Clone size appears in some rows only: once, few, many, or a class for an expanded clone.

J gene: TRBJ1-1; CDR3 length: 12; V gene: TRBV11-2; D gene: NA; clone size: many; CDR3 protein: CASSLAEHEAFF; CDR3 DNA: TGTGCCAGCAGCTTAGCAGAACATGAAGCTTTCTTT
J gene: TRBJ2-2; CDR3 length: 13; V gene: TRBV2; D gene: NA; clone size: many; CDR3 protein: CASSALLTGELFF; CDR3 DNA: TGTGCCAGCAGTGCCCTACTTACCGGGGAGCTGTTTTTT
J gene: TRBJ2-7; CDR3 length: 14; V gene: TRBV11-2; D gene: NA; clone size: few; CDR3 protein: CASSLDSNTRQNNF; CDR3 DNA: TGTGCCAGCAGCTTAGATTCAAACACTAGACAGAATAACTTC
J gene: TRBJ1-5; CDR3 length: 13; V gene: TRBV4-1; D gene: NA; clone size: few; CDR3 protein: CASTAPGGQPQHF; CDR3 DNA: TGCGCCAGCACCGCCCCGGGCGGTCAGCCCCAGCATTTT
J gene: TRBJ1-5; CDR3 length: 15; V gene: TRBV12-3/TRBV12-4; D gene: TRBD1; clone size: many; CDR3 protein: CASSLEGAVSQPQHF; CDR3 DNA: TGTGCCAGCAGTTTAGAGGGGGCCGTTAGTCAGCCCCAGCATTTT
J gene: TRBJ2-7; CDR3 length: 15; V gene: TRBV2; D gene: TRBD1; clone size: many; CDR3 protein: CASTQGQSSIYEQYF; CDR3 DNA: TGTGCCAGCACCCAGGGACAGTCGTCAATCTACGAGCAGTACTTC
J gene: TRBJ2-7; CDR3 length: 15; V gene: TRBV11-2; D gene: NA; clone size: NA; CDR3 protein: CASSPGGSISYEQYF; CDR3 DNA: TGTGCCAGCAGCCCTGGTGGTTCGATCTCCTACGAGCAGTACTTC
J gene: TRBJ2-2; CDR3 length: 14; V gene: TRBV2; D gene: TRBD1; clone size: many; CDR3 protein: CASSLQGRGGELFF; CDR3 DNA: TGTGCCAGCAGCCTACAGGGGAGAGGCGGGGAGCTGTTTTTT
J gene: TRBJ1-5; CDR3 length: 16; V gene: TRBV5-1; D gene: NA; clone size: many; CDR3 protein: CASSHGRRQGNQPQHF; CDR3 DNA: TGCGCCAGCAGCCACGGGAGGCGCCAGGGGAATCAGCCCCAGCATTTT
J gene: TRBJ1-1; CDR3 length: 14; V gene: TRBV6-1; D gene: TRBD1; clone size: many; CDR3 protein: CASSRQGLGTEAFF; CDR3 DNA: TGTGCCAGCAGTCGACAGGGGTTAGGGACTGAAGCTTTCTTT
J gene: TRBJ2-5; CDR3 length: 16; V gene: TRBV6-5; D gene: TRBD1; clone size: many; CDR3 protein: CASSYSRQGETETQYF; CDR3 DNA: TGTGCCAGCAGTTACTCGAGGCAGGGGGAAACGGAGACCCAGTACTTC
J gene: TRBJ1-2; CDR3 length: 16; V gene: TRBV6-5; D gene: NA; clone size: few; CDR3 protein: CASSYQIDRQLYGYTF; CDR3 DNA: TGTGCCAGCAGTTACCAGATAGACCGACAGCTTTATGGCTACACCTTC
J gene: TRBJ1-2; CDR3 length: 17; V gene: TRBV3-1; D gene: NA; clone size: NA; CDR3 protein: CASSQEGVAGPGYGYTF; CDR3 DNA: TGTGCCAGCAGCCAAGAGGGGGTAGCGGGCCCGGGCTATGGCTACACCTTC
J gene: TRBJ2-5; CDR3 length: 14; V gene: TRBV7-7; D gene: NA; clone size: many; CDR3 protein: CASSRYGGEETQYF; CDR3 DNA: TGTGCTAGCAGCCGGTACGGGGGCGAGGAGACCCAGTACTTC
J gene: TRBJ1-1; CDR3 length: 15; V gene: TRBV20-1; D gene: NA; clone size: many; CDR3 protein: CSARDGELVRTEAFF; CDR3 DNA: TGCAGTGCTAGAGATGGGGAATTGGTTCGGACTGAAGCTTTCTTT
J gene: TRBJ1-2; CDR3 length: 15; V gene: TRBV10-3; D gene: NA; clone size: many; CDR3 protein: CAISDPTRGVRGYTF; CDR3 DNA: TGTGCCATCAGTGACCCGACCCGGGGGGTCAGGGGCTACACCTTC
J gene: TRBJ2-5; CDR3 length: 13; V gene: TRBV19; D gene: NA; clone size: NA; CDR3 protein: CASSMAFQETQYF; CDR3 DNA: TGTGCCAGTAGTATGGCTTTTCAAGAGACCCAGTACTTC
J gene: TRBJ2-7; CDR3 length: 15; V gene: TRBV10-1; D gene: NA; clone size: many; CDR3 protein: CASRWEGHRSYEQYF; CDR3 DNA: TGCGCCAGCAGATGGGAGGGACACCGCTCCTACGAGCAGTACTTC
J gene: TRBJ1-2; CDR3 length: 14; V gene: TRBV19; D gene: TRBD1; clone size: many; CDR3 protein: CASTPNRDRDGYTF; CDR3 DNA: TGTGCCAGTACCCCAAACCGGGACAGGGACGGCTACACCTTC
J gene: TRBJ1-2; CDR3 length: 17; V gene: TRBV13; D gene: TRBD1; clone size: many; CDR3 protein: CASSLRIGTGGDNGYTF; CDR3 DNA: TGTGCCAGCAGCCTACGAATCGGGACAGGGGGCGACAATGGCTACACCTTC
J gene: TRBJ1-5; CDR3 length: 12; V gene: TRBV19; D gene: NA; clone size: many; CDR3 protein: CASSFRNQPQHF; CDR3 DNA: TGTGCCAGTAGTTTTAGGAATCAGCCCCAGCATTTT
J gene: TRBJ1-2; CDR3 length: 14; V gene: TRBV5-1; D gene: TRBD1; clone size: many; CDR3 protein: CASSSAGGNYGYTF; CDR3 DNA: TGCGCCAGCAGCTCCGCAGGGGGAAACTATGGCTACACCTTC
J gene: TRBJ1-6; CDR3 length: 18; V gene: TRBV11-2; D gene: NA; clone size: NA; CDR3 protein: CASSLHWSRETYNSPLHF; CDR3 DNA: TGTGCCAGCAGCCTCCATTGGAGCAGGGAGACCTATAATTCACCCCTCCACTTT
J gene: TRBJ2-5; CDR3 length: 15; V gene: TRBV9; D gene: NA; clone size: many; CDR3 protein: CASSVGRGVWETQYF; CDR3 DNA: TGTGCCAGCAGCGTAGGGCGAGGGGTATGGGAGACCCAGTACTTC
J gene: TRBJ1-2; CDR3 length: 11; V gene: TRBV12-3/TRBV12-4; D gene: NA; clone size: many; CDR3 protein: CASRINYGYTF; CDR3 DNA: TGTGCCAGCAGGATTAACTATGGCTACACCTTC
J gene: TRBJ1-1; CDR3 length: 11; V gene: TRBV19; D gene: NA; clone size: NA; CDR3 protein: CASFNIAEAFF; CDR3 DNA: TGTGCCAGTTTCAACATCGCTGAAGCTTTCTTT
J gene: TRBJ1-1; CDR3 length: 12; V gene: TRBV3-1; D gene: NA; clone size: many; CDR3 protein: CAAWGGNTEAFF; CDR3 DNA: TGTGCCGCCTGGGGGGGAAACACTGAAGCTTTCTTT
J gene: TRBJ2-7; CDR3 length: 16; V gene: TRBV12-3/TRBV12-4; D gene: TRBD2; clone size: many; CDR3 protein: CASSPAGGPSSYEQYF; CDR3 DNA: TGTGCCAGCAGTCCTGCGGGGGGCCCCAGCTCCTACGAGCAGTACTTC
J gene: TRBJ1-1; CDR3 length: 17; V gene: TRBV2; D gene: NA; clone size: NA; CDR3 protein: CASRRGGFRELNTEAFF; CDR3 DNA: TGTGCCAGCAGACGGGGGGGGTTCCGGGAGTTGAACACTGAAGCTTTCTTT
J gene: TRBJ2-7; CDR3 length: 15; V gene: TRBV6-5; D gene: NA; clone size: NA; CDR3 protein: CASSSGILRSYEQYF; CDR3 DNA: TGTGCCAGCAGTTCTGGCATTCTCCGCTCCTACGAGCAGTACTTC
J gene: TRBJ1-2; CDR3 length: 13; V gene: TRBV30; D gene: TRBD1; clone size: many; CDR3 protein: CASPGTGAYGYTF; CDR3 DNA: TGTGCCTCTCCCGGGACAGGGGCATATGGCTACACCTTC
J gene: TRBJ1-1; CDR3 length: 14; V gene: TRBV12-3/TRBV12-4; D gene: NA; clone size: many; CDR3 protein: CASTIVGGNTEAFF; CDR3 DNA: TGTGCCAGCACCATAGTAGGGGGGAACACTGAAGCTTTCTTT